One sample yielded the 17 T cell receptor beta chains listed below, sequenced in a study of identical twins' blood T cells. TCRdb re-called the 5' RACE reads with MiXCR, one entry per CDR3 protein. The repertoire holds around 380,000 distinct CDR3 sequences, with over 25% as singletons. The sample was PBMCs. The receptors were sampled from a woman between 18 and 49 years old in good health.

This clonotype was observed a few times. This rearrangement joins TRBV28 to TRBJ1-5; 7 nucleotides line up with TRBD1. After removal of 7 bases from V and 3 bases from J, the junction contained 15 bases not matched to a gene. Germline V gene lookup returns CDR1 MDHEN and CDR2 SYDVKM. This CDR3 spans 17 amino acids. CDR3 in DNA: TGTGCCAGCATGGCCGGATTTGTGGACAGGTACAATCAGCCCCAGCATTTT. Its translation is CASMAGFVDRYNQPQHF.

The gene calls are TRBV7-3 and TRBJ1-2, with 8 bases that match TRBD1. Trimming at V came to 0 bases and at J to 7 bases, leaving 4 bases not matched to a gene. This CDR3 has 14 residues. Germline V gene sequence: CDR1 SGHTA, CDR2 FQGTGA. As DNA, the CDR3 is TGTGCCAGCAGCTTAACCGGGACAGGCCTTGGCTACACCTTC. It translates to CASSLTGTGLGYTF.

The chain couples TRBV11-2 to TRBJ2-7, with D unclear. Trimming pared 0 bases from V and 13 bases from J, leaving 13 bases between. Germline-derived CDR1 and CDR2 are SGHAT and FQNNGV. This CDR3 contains 12 residues. The CDR3, as DNA: TGTGCCAGCAGCTTAGAGGGGATGGGATATTACTTC. It yields the protein CASSLEGMGYYF. The full variable domain, its missing parts supplied by reference TRBV11-2 and TRBJ2-7, is EAGVAQSPRYKIIEKRQSVAFWCNPISGHATLYWYQQILGQGPKLLIQFQNNGVVDDSQLPKDRFSAERLKGVDSTLKIQPAKLEDSAVYLCASSLEGMGYYFGPGTRLTVT.

In this sample, this clonotype turned up a few times. This rearrangement joins TRBV12-3 or TRBV12-4 to TRBJ2-7; weak D call: TRBD1 (7 bases). V lost 3 bases and J 6 bases, leaving 12 bases between the germline ends. The CDR3 loop spans 13 amino acids. CDR3 nucleotides: TGTGCCAGCAGTTTTGGAGGGGGCCTCGAGCAGTACTTC. Translated: CASSFGGGLEQYF.

The chain couples TRBV27 to TRBJ2-7, with TRBD2 as a possible D gene (5 bases). The CDR3 is 14 amino acids. Trimming removed 3 bases from V and 5 bases from J, with 14 bases in between. CDR1 MNHEY and CDR2 SMNVEV come from the germline V gene (reference sequence). The DNA for the CDR3 is TGTGCCAGCAGTTTGAGGGATAATTCCGACGAGCAGTACTTC. Amino acid sequence: CASSLRDNSDEQYF.

The chain uses TRBV19 and TRBJ1-1; D gene ambiguous. Germline CDR1 and CDR2: LNHDA and SQIVND (reference sequence). V dropped 8 bases and J dropped 1 base, with 5 bases sitting between them. The CDR3 covers 11 residues. The CDR3 protein is CASAKNTEAFF. CDR3 sequence (DNA): TGTGCCAGTGCTAAGAACACTGAAGCTTTCTTT.

The chain has TRBV20-1 and TRBJ2-2; D possibly uses TRBD1 or TRBD2 (6 bases each). The V gene's germline CDR1 is DFQATT and CDR2 SNEGSKA (reference sequence). Trimming shortened V by 4 bases and J by 5 bases, and 23 bases separated the two germline ends. The CDR3 has 17 residues. The DNA for the CDR3 is TGCAGTGCTACAAAGGGCGTGGGGGGCTGGGGTACCGGGGAGCTGTTTTTT. Translated, it gives CSATKGVGGWGTGELFF.

The sample holds a few counts of this clonotype. V gene TRBV7-8 combines with J gene TRBJ2-1; tentatively, D is TRBD2 (7 bases). Germline V lookup: CDR1 SGHVS, CDR2 FQNEAQ. Trimming cost V 2 bases and J 5 bases, with 19 bases left between them. There are 17 residues in the CDR3. The CDR3 nucleotides read TGTGCCAGCAGCTTATCCCGGTGGGGGGGCCGCGACAATGAGCAGTTCTTC. Translating gives CASSLSRWGGRDNEQFF.

This clonotype was seen repeatedly, ten times or more. This chain links TRBV29-1 with TRBJ1-1, with 8 bases lining up with TRBD1. V dropped 8 bases and J dropped 4; count of bases not matched to a gene: 9. CDR1 and CDR2 from the germline V gene are SQVTM and ANQGSEA. CDR3 size: 13 residues. CDR3 in DNA: TGCAGCCATCACCGGACAGGGAGCACTGAAGCTTTCTTT. It encodes CSHHRTGSTEAFF.

V and J are TRBV21-1 and TRBJ2-2; the D call of TRBD2 is as the table states it, not checked on the DNA. TRBV21-1 corresponds to a pseudogene. The CDR3 has 13 residues. In nucleotides, the CDR3 is TGTGCCAGGGGAGTCCCACTCACCGGGGAGCCGTTTTTT. Translated: CARGVPLTGEPFF.

This clonotype has a count of ten or more. The chain combines TRBV10-2 with TRBJ1-2; D is unclear. CDR3 length equals 13 residues. Germline V gene sequence: CDR1 WSHSY, CDR2 SAAADI. The ends were cut back, 8 bases at V and 5 bases at J, with 15 bases in the middle. CDR3 in amino acids: CASWISTDYGYTF. CDR3 nucleotides: TGCGCCAGCTGGATATCAACAGATTATGGCTACACCTTC.

The J gene is TRBJ1-1, the V gene TRBV5-1; D gene uncertain. With 5 bases removed from V and 11 bases from J, the gap between germline ends came to 19 bases. The CDR3 is 13 amino acids. Per the germline V gene, CDR1 is SGHRS and CDR2 is YFSETQ. CDR3 nucleotides: TGCGCCAGCAGTTTAGAGAGGCAGTCTATGGCTTTCTTT. As protein: CASSLERQSMAFF. The full variable domain, its missing parts supplied by reference TRBV5-1 and TRBJ1-1, is KAGVTQTPRYLIKTRGQQVTLSCSPISGHRSVSWYQQTPGQGLQFLFEYFSETQRNKGNFPGRFSGRQFSNSRSEMNVSTLELGDSALYLCASSLERQSMAFFGQGTRLTVV.

The gene calls are TRBV3-1 and TRBJ2-1; 13 positions agree with TRBD2. There are 16 residues in the CDR3. Germline CDR1 is LGHDT and CDR2 is YNNKEL (reference sequence). V lost 2 bases and J lost 9; bases outside the gene matches: 7. In nucleotides, the CDR3 is TGTGCCAGCAGCCAACACATACTAGCGGGGGGGATTGAGCAGTTCTTC. Translated: CASSQHILAGGIEQFF.

The V gene is TRBV3-1, the J gene TRBJ1-5, with TRBD1 as a possible D gene (5 bases). The germline V gene has CDR1 LGHDT and CDR2 YNNKEL (reference sequence). The CDR3 runs to 17 residues. Trimming pared 1 base from V and 0 bases from J, leaving 13 bases between. CDR3 bases: TGTGCCAGCAGCCAAGGTTTAGGGGATTATAGCAATCAGCCCCAGCATTTT. Its translation is CASSQGLGDYSNQPQHF.

This clonotype was counted ten times or more. The V gene is TRBV29-1, the J gene TRBJ1-1; a weak D match, TRBD1 (5 bases). Germline CDR1 is SQVTM and CDR2 is ANQGSEA. V lost 8 bases to trimming and J lost 0 bases, with 28 bases between them. This CDR3 comprises 18 residues. Written as DNA, the CDR3 is TGCAGCTCTTCCCGCCGTCCGGGAAAGGGACCTATGAACACTGAAGCTTTCTTT. This gives the protein CSSSRRPGKGPMNTEAFF.

The genes are TRBV9 and TRBJ1-2; 7 bases are shared with TRBD1. Germline loops: CDR1 SGDLS, CDR2 YYNGEE. The CDR3 contains 15 residues. With V trimmed by 0 bases and J by 2 bases, 4 bases remained unmatched. Here the CDR3 reads CASSVGDRRNYGYTF. The CDR3 region has the DNA TGTGCCAGCAGCGTAGGGGACAGAAGGAACTATGGCTACACCTTC.

Notes on this clonotype: Possible read error: a much larger clone is one base away. V gene TRBV6-5 combines with J gene TRBJ1-2; no clear D. V lost 8 bases, J lost 10 bases, and 14 bases lay in between. This CDR3 region has 11 residues. CDR1 is MNHEY, CDR2 SVGAGI, per germline. The CDR3, as DNA: TGTGCCAGCGCCCGGGGTAATGACTACACCTTC. Residues: CASARGNDYTF.